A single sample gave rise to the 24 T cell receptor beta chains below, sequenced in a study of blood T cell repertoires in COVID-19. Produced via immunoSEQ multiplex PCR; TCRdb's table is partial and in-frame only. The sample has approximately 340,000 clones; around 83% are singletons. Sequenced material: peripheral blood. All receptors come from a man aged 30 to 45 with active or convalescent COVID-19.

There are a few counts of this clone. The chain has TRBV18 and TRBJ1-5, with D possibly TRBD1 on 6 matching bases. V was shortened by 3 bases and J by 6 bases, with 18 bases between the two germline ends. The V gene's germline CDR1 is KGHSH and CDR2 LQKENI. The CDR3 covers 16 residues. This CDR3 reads CASSPYRDRVGQPQHF. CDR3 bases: TGTGCCAGCTCACCGTACAGGGATCGCGTCGGTCAGCCCCAGCATTTT.

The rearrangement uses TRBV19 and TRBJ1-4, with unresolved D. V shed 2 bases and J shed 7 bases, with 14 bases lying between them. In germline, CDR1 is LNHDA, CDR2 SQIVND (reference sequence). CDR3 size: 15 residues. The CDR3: CASSISVVGSEKLFF. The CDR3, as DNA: TGTGCCAGTAGTATATCGGTCGTGGGGAGTGAAAAACTGTTTTTT.

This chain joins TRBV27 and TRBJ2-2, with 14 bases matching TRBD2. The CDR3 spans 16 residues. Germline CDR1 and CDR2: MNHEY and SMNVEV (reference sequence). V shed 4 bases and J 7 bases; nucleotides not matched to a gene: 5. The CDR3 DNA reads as TGTGCCAGCAGTTCGGGACTAGCGGGAGACGACGGGGAGCTGTTTTTT. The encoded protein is CASSSGLAGDDGELFF.

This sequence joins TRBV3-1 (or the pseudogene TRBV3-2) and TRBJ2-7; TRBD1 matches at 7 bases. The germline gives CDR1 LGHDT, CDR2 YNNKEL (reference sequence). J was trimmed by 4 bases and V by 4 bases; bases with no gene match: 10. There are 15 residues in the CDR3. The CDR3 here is CASSLDRVPSYEQYF. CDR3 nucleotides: TGTGCCAGCAGCCTCGACAGGGTCCCCTCGTACGAGCAGTACTTC.

This CDR3 is CASSPGGLAGAPRYNEQFF. DNA of the CDR3: TGTGCCAGCAGCCCAGGGGGACTAGCGGGAGCCCCGAGGTACAATGAGCAGTTCTTC. The chain has TRBV11-2 and TRBJ2-1; 14 bases are shared with TRBD2. This CDR3 has 19 residues. V was clipped by 5 bases and J by 4 bases; unmatched bases: 13. Germline V lookup: CDR1 SGHAT, CDR2 FQNNGV.

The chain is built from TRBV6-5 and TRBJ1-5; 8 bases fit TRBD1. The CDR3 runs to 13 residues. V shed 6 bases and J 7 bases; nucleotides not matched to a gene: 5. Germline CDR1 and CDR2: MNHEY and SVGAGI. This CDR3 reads CASRQGAFQPQHF. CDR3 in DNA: TGTGCCAGCAGGCAGGGGGCTTTCCAGCCCCAGCATTTT.

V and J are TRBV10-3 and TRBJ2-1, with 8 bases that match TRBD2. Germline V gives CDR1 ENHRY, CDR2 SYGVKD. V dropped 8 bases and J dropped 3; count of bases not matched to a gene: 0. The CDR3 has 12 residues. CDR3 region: CAIGTSYNEQFF. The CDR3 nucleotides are TGTGCCATCGGGACTAGCTACAATGAGCAGTTCTTC.

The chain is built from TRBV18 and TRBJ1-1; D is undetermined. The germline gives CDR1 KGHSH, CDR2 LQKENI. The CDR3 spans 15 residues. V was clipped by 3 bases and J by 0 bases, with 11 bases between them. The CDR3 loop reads CASSPSSSLNTEAFF. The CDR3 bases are TGTGCCAGCTCACCTAGCTCGTCCCTGAACACTGAAGCTTTCTTT.

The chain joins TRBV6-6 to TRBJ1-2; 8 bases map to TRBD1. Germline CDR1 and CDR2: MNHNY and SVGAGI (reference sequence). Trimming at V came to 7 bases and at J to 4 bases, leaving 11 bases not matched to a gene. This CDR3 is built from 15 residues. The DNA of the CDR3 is TGTGCCAGCACTCTGGGAGCAGGGGGCGTCTATGGCTACACCTTC. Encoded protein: CASTLGAGGVYGYTF.

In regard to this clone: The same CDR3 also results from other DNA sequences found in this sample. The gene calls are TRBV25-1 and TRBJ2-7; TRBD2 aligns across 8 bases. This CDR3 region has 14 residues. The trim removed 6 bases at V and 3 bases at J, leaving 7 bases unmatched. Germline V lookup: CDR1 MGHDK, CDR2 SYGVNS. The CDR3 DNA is TGTGCCAGCAGCCCGGGGCTAGCGGGCTACGAGCAGTACTTC. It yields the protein CASSPGLAGYEQYF.

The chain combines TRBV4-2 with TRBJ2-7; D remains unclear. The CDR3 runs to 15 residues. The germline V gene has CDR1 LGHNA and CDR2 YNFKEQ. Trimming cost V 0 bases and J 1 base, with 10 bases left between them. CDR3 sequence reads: CASSQDWHRSYEQYF. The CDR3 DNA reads TGTGCCAGCAGCCAAGACTGGCACCGTTCCTACGAGCAGTACTTC.

CDR3 nucleotides: TGTGCCAGCAGCTTGGGACAGGGGAGCACAGATACGCAGTATTTT. Residues: CASSLGQGSTDTQYF. The chain carries TRBV5-8 and TRBJ2-3; 8 bases match TRBD1. V lost 0 bases, J lost 0 bases, and 0 bases stayed unmatched. CDR1 and CDR2 (germline): SGHTS, YDEGEE. This CDR3 comprises 15 residues. The variable domain in full, completed from reference TRBV5-8 and TRBJ2-3, reads EAGVTQSPTHLIKTRGQQATLRCSPISGHTSVYWYQQALGLGLQFLLWYDEGEERNRGNFPPRFSGRQFPNYSSELNVNALELEDSALYLCASSLGQGSTDTQYFGPGTRLTVL.

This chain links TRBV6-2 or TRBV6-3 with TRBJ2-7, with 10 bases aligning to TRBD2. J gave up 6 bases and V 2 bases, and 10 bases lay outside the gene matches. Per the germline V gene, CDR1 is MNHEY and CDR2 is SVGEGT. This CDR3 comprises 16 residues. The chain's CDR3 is CASSYSSGGAPGEQYF. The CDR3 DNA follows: TGTGCCAGCAGTTACAGCAGCGGGGGGGCTCCTGGCGAGCAGTACTTC.

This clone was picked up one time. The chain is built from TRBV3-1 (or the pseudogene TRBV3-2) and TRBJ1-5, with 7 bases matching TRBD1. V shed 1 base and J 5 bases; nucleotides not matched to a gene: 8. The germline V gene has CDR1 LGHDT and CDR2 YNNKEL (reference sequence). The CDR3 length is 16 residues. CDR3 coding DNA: TGTGCCAGCAGCCAAGGGTCCGGGACAGACTATCAGCCCCAGCATTTT. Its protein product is CASSQGSGTDYQPQHF.

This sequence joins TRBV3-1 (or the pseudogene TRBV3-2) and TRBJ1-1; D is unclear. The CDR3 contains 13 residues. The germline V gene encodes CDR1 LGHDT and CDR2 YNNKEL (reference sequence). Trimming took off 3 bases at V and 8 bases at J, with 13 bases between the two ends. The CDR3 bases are TGTGCCAGCAGCCACAAGAGTAAACCCGAAGCTTTCTTT. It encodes CASSHKSKPEAFF.

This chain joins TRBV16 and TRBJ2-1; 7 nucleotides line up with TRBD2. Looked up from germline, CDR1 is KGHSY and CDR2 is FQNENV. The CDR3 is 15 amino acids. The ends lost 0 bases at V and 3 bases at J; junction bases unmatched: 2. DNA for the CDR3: TGTGCCAGCAGCCAATCTTTAGCGGGCTACAATGAGCAGTTCTTC. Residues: CASSQSLAGYNEQFF.

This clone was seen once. The CDR3 bases are TGTGCCAGCAGCTGGGGGGGCAGGGCCACTGAAGCTTTCTTT. It is translated as CASSWGGRATEAFF. J is TRBJ1-1 and V is TRBV5-5, with TRBD1 as a possible D gene (6 bases). Trimming removed 3 bases from V and 4 bases from J, with 13 bases in between. This CDR3 is built from 14 residues. Germline CDR1 is SGHKS and CDR2 is YYEKEE (reference sequence).

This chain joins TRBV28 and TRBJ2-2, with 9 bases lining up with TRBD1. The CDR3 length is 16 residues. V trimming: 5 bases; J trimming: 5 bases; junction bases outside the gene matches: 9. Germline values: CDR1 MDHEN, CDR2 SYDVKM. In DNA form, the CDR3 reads TGTGCCAGCAGTCCCCTGACAGGGGGGAGAACCGGGGAGCTGTTTTTT. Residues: CASSPLTGGRTGELFF. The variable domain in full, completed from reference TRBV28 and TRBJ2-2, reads DVKVTQSSRYLVKRTGEKVFLECVQDMDHENMFWYRQDPGLGLRLIYFSYDVKMKEKGDIPEGYSVSREKKERFSLILESASTNQTSMYLCASSPLTGGRTGELFFGEGSRLTVL.

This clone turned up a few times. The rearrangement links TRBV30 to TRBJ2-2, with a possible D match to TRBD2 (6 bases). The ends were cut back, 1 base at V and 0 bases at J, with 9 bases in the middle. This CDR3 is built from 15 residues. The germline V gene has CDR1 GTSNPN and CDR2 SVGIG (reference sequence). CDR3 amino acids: CAWSGLASNTGELFF. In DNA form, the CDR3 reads TGTGCCTGGAGTGGGCTAGCGTCGAACACCGGGGAGCTGTTTTTT.

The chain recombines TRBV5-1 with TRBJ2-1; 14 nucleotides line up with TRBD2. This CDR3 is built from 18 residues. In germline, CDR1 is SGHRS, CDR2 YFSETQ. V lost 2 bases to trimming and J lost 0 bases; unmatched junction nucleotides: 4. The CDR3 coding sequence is TGCGCCAGCAGCTTCCCCGGGACTAGCGGGAGCTCCTACAATGAGCAGTTCTTC. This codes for CASSFPGTSGSSYNEQFF.

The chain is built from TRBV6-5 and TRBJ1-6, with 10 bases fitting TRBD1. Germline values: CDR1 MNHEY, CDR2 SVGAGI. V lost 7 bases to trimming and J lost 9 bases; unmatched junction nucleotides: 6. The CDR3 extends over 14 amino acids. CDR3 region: CASTSGTGVSPLHF. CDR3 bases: TGTGCCAGCACTTCCGGGACAGGGGTTTCACCCCTCCACTTT.

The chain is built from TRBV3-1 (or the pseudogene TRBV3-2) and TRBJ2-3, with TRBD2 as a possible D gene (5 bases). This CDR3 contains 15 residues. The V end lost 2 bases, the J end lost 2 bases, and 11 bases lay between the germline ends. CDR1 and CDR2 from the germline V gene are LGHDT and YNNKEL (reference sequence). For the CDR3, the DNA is TGTGCCAGCAGCCAAACTGACTACCTCACAGATACGCAGTATTTT. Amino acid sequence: CASSQTDYLTDTQYF.

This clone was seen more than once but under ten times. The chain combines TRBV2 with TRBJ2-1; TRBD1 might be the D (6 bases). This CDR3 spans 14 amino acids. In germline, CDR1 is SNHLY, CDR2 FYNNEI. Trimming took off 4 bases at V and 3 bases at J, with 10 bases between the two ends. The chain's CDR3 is CASSVTGLYNEQFF. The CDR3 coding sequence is TGTGCCAGCAGTGTGACAGGCCTCTACAATGAGCAGTTCTTC.

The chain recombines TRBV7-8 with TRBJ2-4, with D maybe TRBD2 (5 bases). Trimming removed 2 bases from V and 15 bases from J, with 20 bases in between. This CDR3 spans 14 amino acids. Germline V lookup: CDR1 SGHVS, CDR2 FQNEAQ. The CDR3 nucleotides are TGTGCCAGCAGCTTAACCGGACCAGCCGGGGTTGCGTACTTC. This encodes CASSLTGPAGVAYF.